The 25 T cell receptor beta chains listed next were all sequenced from one sample in a study of tumor and adjacent non-tumor tissue in lung cancer. No cell sorting was done before RNA was extracted from the tissue. A modified ARM-PCR protocol with three rounds of nested PCR amplified TCRbeta. TCRdb reprocessed the multiplex PCR reads with MiXCR, giving one entry per CDR3 protein. The sample lists under 95,000 distinct CDR3 sequences, 67% occurring once. The sample taken for sequencing was lung tumor tissue. These receptors all come from a man in his fifties or sixties with non-small cell lung cancer.

Points on this clonotype: At one end, the junction sequence differs from germline, possibly due to a read error. The rearrangement uses TRBV7-9 and TRBJ2-7; weak D call: TRBD2 (6 bases). This CDR3 region has 14 residues. Germline loops: CDR1 SEHNR, CDR2 FQNEAQ (reference sequence). The CDR3 region has the DNA TGTGCCAGCAGACCGGAGGGGCTGTCCTACGAGCAGTATTTC. It is translated as CASRPEGLSYEQYF.

Turning to this clonotype: A much larger clone lies one base from this, so it may be a read error. The genes are TRBV5-6 and TRBJ1-5; 7 positions match TRBD1. The length of the CDR3 is 16 residues. Germline V gene data show CDR1 as SGHDT and CDR2 as YYEEEE. The CDR3 protein is CASSLGGQVSNQLQHF. CDR3 sequence (DNA): TGTGCCAGCAGCCTAGGAGGACAGGTCAGCAATCAGCTCCAGCATTTT.

In regard to this clonotype: The junction and the germline gene differ at one end; a read error may be behind it. The chain combines TRBV5-4 with TRBJ1-1; D not certain. Per germline, CDR1 SGHNT and CDR2 YYREEE (reference sequence). This CDR3 contains 14 residues. This CDR3 reads CASKSWSALTEALF. The CDR3 nucleotides read TGTGCAAGCAAGAGTTGGTCGGCCCTCACTGAAGCTCTCTTT.

The V and J genes are TRBV12-3 or TRBV12-4 and TRBJ1-2, with D perhaps matching TRBD1 (6 bases). This CDR3 is built from 13 residues. V dropped 3 bases and J dropped 4 bases, with 9 bases sitting between them. CDR3 region: CASSLGASYGYTF. The CDR3 DNA sequence: TGTGCCAGCAGTTTGGGGGCCAGCTATGGCTACACCTTC.

Note on this clonotype: Given the absence of the conserved phenylalanine or tryptophan at the CDR3 end, a read error is likely. The DNA is omitted, as the CDR3 cannot be located on it reliably, and the CDR3 follows TCRdb's listing. This chain links TRBV11-2 with TRBJ1-1. The CDR3 spans 14 residues, counting both ends. CDR1 and CDR2 (germline): SGHAT, FQNNGV. The CDR3 loop reads CASSLDRMNTEAFL.

Regarding this clonotype: At one end the junction does not follow the germline gene, possibly because of a read error. The chain couples TRBV20-1 to TRBJ2-1, with 8 bases identical to TRBD2. Germline CDR1 reads DFQATT; CDR2 reads SNEGSKA (reference sequence). The CDR3 consists of 14 residues. The CDR3 is CGAKVGVAGLVQFF. DNA of the CDR3: TGCGGTGCTAAGGTGGGGGTAGCGGGGCTAGTTCAGTTCTTC.

This clonotype has just one count. Since no conserved phenylalanine or tryptophan closes the CDR3, a read error is the likely cause. This sequence joins TRBV29-1 and TRBJ2-7; D is unclear. V shed 4 bases and J shed 2 bases, with 9 bases lying between them. CDR1 is SQVTM, CDR2 ANQGSEA, per germline. This CDR3 spans 12 amino acids. The chain's CDR3 is CSVAIETYEQYL. The CDR3 bases are TGCAGCGTTGCTATAGAGACCTACGAGCAGTACCTC.

The chain couples TRBV6-6 to TRBJ2-1, with D possibly matching TRBD1 (5 bases). Trimming pared 7 bases from V and 5 bases from J, leaving 18 bases between. The CDR3 length is 15 residues. Per the germline V gene, CDR1 is MNHNY and CDR2 is SVGAGI (reference sequence). The CDR3 sequence is CASTKGRVLNNEQFF. The CDR3 nucleotides read TGTGCCAGCACCAAGGGCAGGGTTTTAAACAATGAGCAGTTCTTC.

Worth noting for this clonotype: One junction end disagrees with the germline gene, perhaps due to a read error. The chain combines TRBV11-3 with TRBJ1-6; maybe TRBD1 (6 bases). CDR3 size: 16 residues. Germline V CDR1 and CDR2: SGHNT, YENEEA. CDR3 sequence reads: CVSSFRTVTANSPLHF. The CDR3 DNA sequence: TGTGTCAGCAGCTTCAGGACAGTGACAGCGAATTCACCCCTCCACTTT.

This clonotype was seen ten or more times. This rearrangement joins TRBV29-1 to TRBJ2-5, with D unresolved. Trimming took 5 bases from V and 3 from J, leaving 13 bases between them. CDR1 is SQVTM, CDR2 ANQGSEA, per germline. The CDR3 sequence is 13 residues long. CDR3 coding DNA: TGCAGCGTTCTCCATGGGGTCAAAGAGACCCAGTACTTC. Protein sequence: CSVLHGVKETQYF.

With regard to this clonotype: A much larger clone differs by one base, so this may be a read error. The gene calls are TRBV29-1 and TRBJ2-7, with D possibly being TRBD2 (5 bases). CDR3 size: 11 residues. The germline CDR1 and CDR2 sequences are SQVTM and ANQGSEA. V was shortened by 8 bases and J by 5 bases, with 13 bases between the two germline ends. The CDR3 nucleotides read TGCAGCCTTGGAGAGCGGCACGAGCAGTACTTC. It specifies CSLGERHEQYF.

Details on this clonotype: Given the absence of the conserved phenylalanine or tryptophan at the CDR3 end, a read error is likely. Because the CDR3's place on the DNA is in doubt, the DNA is left out and the CDR3 is given as listed by TCRdb. This sequence joins TRBV11-2 and TRBJ1-2. With termini counted, the CDR3 has 13 amino acids. The germline CDR1 and CDR2 sequences are SGHAT and FQNNGV. The CDR3 spells CASSLLRKTGHTI.

V usage is TRBV28 and J usage is TRBJ2-7; tentative D call: TRBD1 (6 bases). The CDR3 contains 13 residues. Germline CDR1 reads MDHEN; CDR2 reads SYDVKM. Trimming left V 6 bases short and J 2 bases short, with 11 bases between. CDR3 DNA: TGTGCCAGCAGCGGGACATTACCCTACGAGCAGTACTTC. It encodes CASSGTLPYEQYF.

With regard to this clonotype: An end of the junction differs from the germline gene, which may be a read error. The chain couples TRBV20-1 to TRBJ1-5; the D gene is possibly TRBD1 (6 bases). Germline CDR1 is DFQATT and CDR2 is SNEGSKA (reference sequence). This CDR3 has 13 amino acids. In DNA, the CDR3 is TGCAGTGTTAGGAGGACAGTCAATCAGACCCAGCATTTT. The encoded protein is CSVRRTVNQTQHF.

The V and J genes are TRBV11-3 and TRBJ2-1; D gene uncertain. The CDR3 runs 12 residues. Trimming stripped 4 bases from V and 9 bases from J, with 10 bases between. Germline CDR1 SGHNT, CDR2 YENEEA. CDR3 coding DNA: TGTGCCAGCAGCTCGACCAGCACTGAGCAGTTCTTC. Residues: CASSSTSTEQFF.

This clonotype has at least ten counts. The chain combines TRBV6-2 or TRBV6-3 with TRBJ2-5, with 10 bases fitting TRBD2. V lost 6 bases, J lost 2 bases, and 9 bases stayed unmatched. Germline lookup yields CDR1 MNHEY and CDR2 SVGEGT. CDR3 size: 16 residues. CDR3 sequence (DNA): TGTGCCAGCAGCCAGAGACTAGCGGGCTTACAAGAGACCCAGTACTTC. Translation: CASSQRLAGLQETQYF.

As for this clonotype: A read error is possible here, since a much larger clone lies one base away. V is TRBV20-1 and J is TRBJ1-1; D is ambiguous. The CDR3 totals 12 residues. Per germline, CDR1 DFQATT and CDR2 SNEGSKA (reference sequence). Trimming cost V 2 bases and J 1 base, with 5 bases left between them. In DNA, the CDR3 is TGCAGTGCTAGACCCCAGAACACTGAAGCTTTCTTT. Its translation: CSARPQNTEAFF.

A word on this clonotype: Likely a read error: the CDR3 ends without its conserved phenylalanine or tryptophan. The limits of the CDR3 on the DNA are not certain, so only TCRdb's listed CDR3 is given. This chain joins TRBV5-4 and TRBJ2-6; the DNA was not compared with TRBD1, the D call given in the table. CDR1 is SGHNT and CDR2 is YYREEE in the germline V gene (reference sequence). The CDR3 is 17 residues long, counting both termini. The chain's CDR3 is CASSHRGRTPGANVLTL.

The CDR3 DNA follows: TGTGCCTGGGAGTGGGGGGGCTTTCGGTCATACAATGAGCAGTTCTTC. It yields the protein CAWEWGGFRSYNEQFF. The chain combines TRBV30 with TRBJ2-1; D perhaps matches TRBD2 (7 bases). Deletions cut 5 bases from V and 4 bases from J, with 21 bases between. CDR1 GTSNPN and CDR2 SVGIG come from the germline V gene (reference sequence). CDR3 length: 16 amino acids.

The gene calls are TRBV29-1 and TRBJ2-6; 8 nucleotides match TRBD1. With V trimmed by 6 bases and J by 1 base, 8 bases remained unmatched. From germline, CDR1 is SQVTM and CDR2 ANQGSEA. This CDR3 has 16 residues. Here the CDR3 DNA reads TGCAGCGTCCGGGACAGGTTTATGTCTGGGGCCAACGTCCTGACTTTC. It yields the protein CSVRDRFMSGANVLTF.

A word on this clonotype: It is likely a read error, because the conserved phenylalanine at the end of the CDR3 is missing. The chain has TRBV11-1 and TRBJ1-1, with 8 bases identical to TRBD1. CDR3 length equals 11 residues. V lost 7 bases, J lost 11 bases, and 6 bases stayed unmatched. Per the germline V gene, CDR1 is SGHAT and CDR2 is FQDESV (reference sequence). CDR3 region: CASNTRGLAFI. CDR3 in DNA: TGTGCCAGCAACACCAGGGGGCTTGCTTTCATC.

A note on this clonotype: Being one base from a much bigger clone, this may be a read error. This rearrangement joins TRBV10-3 to TRBJ1-5; D ambiguous. CDR3 size: 12 residues. The V end was cut by 1 base, the J end by 7 bases, with 5 bases between. Germline V gene data show CDR1 as ENHRY and CDR2 as SYGVKD. The CDR3 DNA is TGTGCCATCAGTGAGTACAGACAGCCCCAGCATTTT. Translation gives CAISEYRQPQHF.

This clonotype has just a few counts. The junction does not match germline at one end; this may be a read error. The V call is TRBV6-5, the J call TRBJ2-5, with a possible D match to TRBD2 (5 bases). From germline, CDR1 is MNHEY and CDR2 SVGAGI. CDR3 size: 13 residues. In DNA form, the CDR3 reads TGTGCTAGCAGTCCCAGCCCGGGGGAGACCCAGTACTTC. This codes for CASSPSPGETQYF.

Regarding this clonotype: A clone one base away is much larger, so this may be a read error. The chain links TRBV13 to TRBJ2-3; D perhaps matches TRBD2 (7 bases). The CDR3 spans 16 residues. V was pared by 4 bases and J by 1 base, with 15 bases between. Germline CDR1 reads PRHDT; CDR2 reads FYEKMQ (reference sequence). The CDR3 sequence: CASSSQAGAGTDTQYF. The CDR3 DNA reads TGTGCCAGCAGCTCCCAGGCGGGGGCGGGCACAGATACGCAGTATTTT.

This clonotype was seen ten or more times. V usage is TRBV6-6 and J usage is TRBJ1-1; D possibly corresponds to TRBD1 (6 bases). V was cut by 4 bases and J by 1 base, with 10 bases left in between. Germline V gene sequence: CDR1 MNHNY, CDR2 SVGAGI (reference sequence). This CDR3 region has 14 residues. For the CDR3, the DNA is TGTGCCAGCAGTTCCCAGGGACAGAACACTGAAGCTTTCTTT. Residues: CASSSQGQNTEAFF.